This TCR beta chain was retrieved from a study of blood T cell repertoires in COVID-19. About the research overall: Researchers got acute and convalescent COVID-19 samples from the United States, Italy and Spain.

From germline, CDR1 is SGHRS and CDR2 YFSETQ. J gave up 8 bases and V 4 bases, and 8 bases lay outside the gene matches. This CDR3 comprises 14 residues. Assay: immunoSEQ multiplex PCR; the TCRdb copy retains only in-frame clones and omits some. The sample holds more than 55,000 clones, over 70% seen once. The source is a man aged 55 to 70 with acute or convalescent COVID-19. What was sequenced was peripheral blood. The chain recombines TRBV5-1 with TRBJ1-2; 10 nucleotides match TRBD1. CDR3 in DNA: TGCGCCAGCAGCCCGGGACAGGGGATGGAAGGCTACACCTTC. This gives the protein CASSPGQGMEGYTF.